These 8 T cell receptor beta chains share one sample of origin, sequenced in a study of T cell repertoires in ileal Crohn's disease. Time point reported: inflamed ileum from the surgical specimen. Method: immunoSEQ multiplex PCR; TCRdb's copy keeps in-frame clones and lacks some. The sample shows around 16,000 clones, roughly nine tenths of them seen only once. Input material: ileal tissue. Receptors originate from an adult with Crohn's disease.

The chain carries TRBV5-4 and TRBJ2-1; D call uncertain. V was shortened by 2 bases and J by 7 bases, with 7 bases between the two germline ends. The germline V gene encodes CDR1 SGHNT and CDR2 YYREEE (reference sequence). The CDR3 totals 12 residues. CDR3 protein: CASSFGSNEQFF. In nucleotides, the CDR3 is TGTGCCAGCAGCTTCGGATCGAATGAGCAGTTCTTC.

The gene calls are TRBV23-1 and TRBJ1-3, with TRBD1 as a possible D gene (6 bases). TRBV23-1 has ORF status, its function being uncertain. The V end lost 2 bases, the J end lost 0 bases, and 17 bases lay between the germline ends. This CDR3 spans 18 amino acids. CDR3 in DNA: TGCGCCAGCAGTCAAAATAGACAGGCCCAAACCTCTGGAAACACCATATATTTT. Encoded protein: CASSQNRQAQTSGNTIYF.

V and J are TRBV5-4 and TRBJ1-1; D is perhaps TRBD1 (5 bases). The CDR3 consists of 14 residues. Trimming cost V 4 bases and J 7 bases, with 17 bases left between them. From germline, CDR1 is SGHNT and CDR2 YYREEE (reference sequence). The CDR3 DNA reads TGTGCCAGCAGCCAGCAGGGCGTGGGTGGTGAAGCTTTCTTT. As protein: CASSQQGVGGEAFF.

This sequence joins TRBV2 and TRBJ1-2; the D is unclear. The V gene lost 3 bases and the J gene lost 6 bases, with 11 bases spanning the gap. The V gene's germline CDR1 is SNHLY and CDR2 FYNNEI. The CDR3 extends over 13 amino acids. CDR3 sequence (DNA): TGTGCCAGCAGTGACCCCCGGAAGAATGGCTACACCTTC. It codes for CASSDPRKNGYTF. Drawing the rest from reference TRBV2 and TRBJ1-2, the complete variable domain is EPEVTQTPSHQVTQMGQEVILRCVPISNHLYFYWYRQILGQKVEFLVSFYNNEISEKSEIFDDQFSVERPDGSNFTLKIRSTKLEDSAMYFCASSDPRKNGYTFGSGTRLTVV.

The V and J genes are TRBV9 and TRBJ1-1; D might be TRBD1 (5 bases). Per germline, CDR1 SGDLS and CDR2 YYNGEE. Deletions cut 3 bases from V and 4 bases from J, with 10 bases between. The CDR3 has 13 amino acids. CDR3 region: CASSEQGATEAFF. CDR3 coding DNA: TGTGCCAGCAGCGAGCAGGGTGCCACTGAAGCTTTCTTT.

This clone was recorded once. This chain connects TRBV27 to TRBJ1-1; 10 nucleotides match TRBD1. This CDR3 is 16 amino acids long. Germline V gene lookup returns CDR1 MNHEY and CDR2 SMNVEV (reference sequence). Losses at the gene ends were 0 bases for V and 1 base for J; bases not matched to a gene: 2. For the CDR3, the DNA is TGTGCCAGCAGTTTATCTGGGGACAGGGGGAACACTGAAGCTTTCTTT. Its translation: CASSLSGDRGNTEAFF.

CDR3 sequence: CASSQTSGAINEQFF. In DNA, the CDR3 is TGTGCCAGCAGCCAGACTAGCGGGGCGATCAATGAGCAGTTCTTC. The chain is built from TRBV7-7 and TRBJ2-1; 11 bases agree with TRBD2. CDR3 length: 15 residues. Germline CDR1 reads SSHAT; CDR2 reads FNYEAQ (reference sequence). With 5 bases clipped from V and 6 bases from J, the junction kept 6 bases outside the gene matches. Combining the CDR3 with reference TRBV7-7 and TRBJ2-1 gives the whole variable domain GAGVSQSPRYKVTKRGQDVTLRCDPISSHATLYWYQQALGQGPEFLTYFNYEAQPDKSGLPSDRFSAERPEGSISTLTIQRTEQRDSAMYRCASSQTSGAINEQFFGPGTRLTVL.

The chain employs TRBV12-2 and TRBJ1-5; the D call in the table, TRBD1, was not verified against the DNA. TRBV12-2 is a known pseudogene. CDR3 length: 21 residues. The CDR3 here is CASRSPTAGTGLKWDNQPQHF. Written as DNA, the CDR3 is TGTGCAAGTCGCTCACCCACGGCCGGGACAGGGTTGAAGTGGGACAATCAGCCCCAGCATTTT.